Below are 24 T cell receptor beta chains sequenced from a single sample in a study of early T cells in non-severe SARS-CoV-2 infection. MiXCR was run by TCRdb on the 5' RACE reads, yielding one entry per CDR3 protein. The sample lists around 47,000 distinct CDR3 sequences, approximately 11% occurring once. The specimen sequenced was whole blood. The receptors were gathered from an adult who was a healthcare worker with PCR-confirmed SARS-CoV-2 infection or an uninfected control (not recorded which).

There are many counts of this clonotype. The chain links TRBV7-2 to TRBJ2-5; tentatively, D is TRBD1 or TRBD2 (6 bases each). The ends were cut back, 1 base at V and 0 bases at J, with 9 bases in the middle. Germline CDR1 is SGHTA and CDR2 is FQGNSA. The length of the CDR3 is 15 residues. CDR3 nucleotides: TGTGCCAGCAGCTTAGGGGGGGCAAACCAAGAGACCCAGTACTTC. It encodes CASSLGGANQETQYF.

This clonotype was recorded a few times. The V call is TRBV7-6, the J call TRBJ2-5; TRBD2 agrees at 12 bases. V lost 6 bases, J lost 2 bases, and 4 bases stayed unmatched. The germline gives CDR1 SGHVS, CDR2 FNYEAQ. CDR3 length: 15 residues. CDR3 residues: CASSSLAGGQETQYF. The CDR3 DNA follows: TGTGCCAGCAGTTCACTAGCGGGGGGACAAGAGACCCAGTACTTC. The full variable domain, in which reference TRBV7-6 and TRBJ2-5 provide the parts outside the CDR3, is GAGVSQSPRYKVTKRGQDVALRCDPISGHVSLYWYRQALGQGPEFLTYFNYEAQQDKSGLPNDRFSAERPEGSISTLTIQRTEQRDSAMYRCASSSLAGGQETQYFGPGTRLLVL.

This clonotype was seen a few times. This chain connects TRBV7-9 to TRBJ2-1; D uncertain. Trimming stripped 2 bases from V and 5 bases from J, with 19 bases between. There are 17 residues in the CDR3. The germline V gene has CDR1 SEHNR and CDR2 FQNEAQ (reference sequence). The CDR3 DNA follows: TGTGCCAGCAGCTTAAGCGAGCAACGGACCTCGGACAATGAGCAGTTCTTC. Translated: CASSLSEQRTSDNEQFF.

J is TRBJ2-7 and V is TRBV7-9, with 7 positions matching TRBD1. The CDR3 has 15 residues. Germline V gene sequence: CDR1 SEHNR, CDR2 FQNEAQ (reference sequence). V was pared by 6 bases and J by 7 bases, with 15 bases of the junction left unmatched. CDR3 protein: CASSQPGTVKREQYF. The DNA of the CDR3 is TGTGCCAGCAGTCAGCCCGGGACAGTAAAGAGGGAGCAGTACTTC.

This clonotype was found a few times. This chain connects TRBV14 to TRBJ1-1; D may be TRBD1 (5 bases). The germline CDR1 and CDR2 sequences are SGHDN and FVKESK. There are 13 residues in the CDR3. Trimming cost V 6 bases and J 5 bases, with 13 bases left between them. In DNA form, the CDR3 reads TGTGCCAGCAGGAGATCGGGGGGGACTGAAGCTTTCTTT. Translated, it gives CASRRSGGTEAFF.

This chain uses TRBV9 with TRBJ2-6; 8 nucleotides align to TRBD1. Trimming removed 3 bases from V and 0 bases from J; junction bases left unmatched: 8. This CDR3 is 18 amino acids long. Germline CDR1 reads SGDLS; CDR2 reads YYNGEE. The CDR3 DNA is TGTGCCAGCAGCGCCAGGGGGCAGGAAAACTCTGGGGCCAACGTCCTGACTTTC. It is translated as CASSARGQENSGANVLTF.

This clonotype has more than one count but fewer than ten. The chain employs TRBV6-2 or TRBV6-3 and TRBJ1-2; 8 positions match TRBD1. V shed 1 base, J shed 4 bases, and the junction held 5 bases outside the gene matches. Germline CDR1 is MNHEY and CDR2 is SVGEGT. The CDR3 sequence is 15 residues long. As DNA, the CDR3 is TGTGCCAGCAGTTACTTCGGACAGGGCGGCTATGGCTACACCTTC. Protein sequence: CASSYFGQGGYGYTF.

This clonotype appeared a few times. The chain carries TRBV25-1 and TRBJ1-6; D ambiguous. The CDR3 consists of 15 residues. V lost 4 bases, J lost 9 bases, and 16 bases lay in between. Germline CDR1 MGHDK, CDR2 SYGVNS. In nucleotides, the CDR3 is TGTGCCAGCAGTGCGGATAGGTCCTTTACTTCACCCCTCCACTTT. It is translated as CASSADRSFTSPLHF.

The rearrangement links TRBV29-1 to TRBJ2-2; the match to TRBD2 covers 15 bases. This CDR3 has 17 amino acids. Germline lookup yields CDR1 SQVTM and CDR2 ANQGSEA. The J segment lost 0 bases and the V segment lost 8 bases, leaving 7 bases of the junction unmatched. The CDR3 DNA sequence: TGCAGCTCAACGGGACTAGCGGGGGGATCGAACACCGGGGAGCTGTTTTTT. Translated, it gives CSSTGLAGGSNTGELFF.

In its sample, this clonotype was seen many times. The rearrangement uses TRBV4-3 and TRBJ1-2, with 7 bases fitting TRBD1. CDR3 size: 14 residues. Germline assignment: CDR1 LGHNA and CDR2 YSLEER. J lost 7 bases, V lost 5 bases, and 10 bases had no gene match. Here the CDR3 reads CASSIRSQGFGYTF. CDR3 sequence (DNA): TGCGCCAGCAGCATTCGTTCACAGGGGTTTGGCTACACCTTC.

The chain links TRBV2 to TRBJ2-2; D unresolved. Germline V gene data show CDR1 as SNHLY and CDR2 as FYNNEI. V gave up 7 bases and J gave up 2 bases, with 11 bases separating them. This CDR3 comprises 14 residues. This chain's CDR3 is CASKESVNTGELFF. The CDR3 DNA follows: TGTGCCAGCAAAGAAAGTGTTAACACCGGGGAGCTGTTTTTT.

The V and J genes are TRBV5-4 and TRBJ2-5; 8 nucleotides align to TRBD1. The V segment lost 1 base and the J segment 5 bases; nucleotides outside the gene matches: 4. Germline loops: CDR1 SGHNT, CDR2 YYREEE (reference sequence). The CDR3 has 14 residues. The CDR3 nucleotides read TGTGCCAGCAGCTTGTACCAGGGGGCCGAGACCCAGTACTTC. This translates into CASSLYQGAETQYF.

At least ten counts were recorded for this clonotype. The chain employs TRBV12-2 and TRBJ1-1. TRBV12-2 is designated a pseudogene. The CDR3 loop spans 15 amino acids. The CDR3 reads CASRLANREYTEAFF. The CDR3 nucleotides read TGTGCAAGTCGCTTAGCGAATAGGGAGTACACTGAAGCTTTCTTT.

This clonotype was detected many times. The V gene is TRBV19, the J gene TRBJ2-3, with D uncertain. Trimming shortened V by 6 bases and J by 1 base, and 11 bases separated the two germline ends. The CDR3 length is 14 residues. The germline V gene has CDR1 LNHDA and CDR2 SQIVND (reference sequence). The CDR3 reads CASRTGSRTDTQYF. CDR3 nucleotides: TGTGCCAGTAGGACCGGAAGCCGCACAGATACGCAGTATTTT.

This rearrangement joins TRBV12-3 or TRBV12-4 to TRBJ2-1; no clear D. V gave up 7 bases and J gave up 7 bases, with 11 bases separating them. The CDR3 has 12 residues. For the CDR3, the DNA is TGTGCCAGCACCAAAGGGTCAAATGAGCAGTTCTTC. As protein: CASTKGSNEQFF.

This clonotype was found a few times. The chain recombines TRBV12-3 or TRBV12-4 with TRBJ2-3; weak D call: TRBD2 (5 bases). The V end lost 3 bases, the J end lost 7 bases, and 17 bases lay between the germline ends. This CDR3 contains 15 residues. The CDR3 DNA follows: TGTGCCAGCAGTTTCGTCGGGGTGAGGAGGTATACGCAGTATTTT. Protein product: CASSFVGVRRYTQYF.

The chain joins TRBV11-3 to TRBJ2-1; 11 bases fit TRBD2. The CDR3 loop spans 18 amino acids. Germline V lookup: CDR1 SGHNT, CDR2 YENEEA. Trimming removed 0 bases from V and 1 base from J; junction bases left unmatched: 5. The CDR3 spells CASSLDSGGARSYNEQFF. The DNA for the CDR3 is TGTGCCAGCAGCTTAGATAGCGGGGGGGCTCGGTCCTACAATGAGCAGTTCTTC.

J is TRBJ2-2 and V is TRBV29-1, with 13 bases identical to TRBD2. The V segment lost 3 bases and the J segment 1 base; nucleotides outside the gene matches: 5. CDR3 size: 17 residues. The germline V gene encodes CDR1 SQVTM and CDR2 ANQGSEA. The CDR3 region has the DNA TGCAGCGTTGAGGGGACTAGCGGGGCCCTGAACACCGGGGAGCTGTTTTTT. Protein: CSVEGTSGALNTGELFF.

CDR3 region: CASSLGWRSPSNQPQHF. The CDR3 region has the DNA TGTGCCAGCTCCTTGGGGTGGAGGTCCCCGAGCAATCAGCCCCAGCATTTT. The V and J genes are TRBV6-2 or TRBV6-3 and TRBJ1-5; D is uncertain. CDR1 and CDR2 (germline): MNHEY, SVGEGT. Trimming took off 8 bases at V and 1 base at J, with 21 bases between the two ends. The length of the CDR3 is 17 residues.

In its sample, this clonotype ranks as medium-sized. This chain joins TRBV20-1 and TRBJ2-5, with TRBD1 matching 8 bases. The CDR3 sequence is 13 residues long. The J segment lost 4 bases and the V segment lost 4 bases, leaving 5 bases of the junction unmatched. Germline assignment: CDR1 DFQATT and CDR2 SNEGSKA (reference sequence). CDR3 bases: TGCAGTGCTACCGGGACAGGCCCAGAGACCCAGTACTTC. Its protein is CSATGTGPETQYF.

Many counts were recorded for this clonotype. The rearrangement joins TRBV14 to TRBJ2-7; D is unclear. Looked up from germline, CDR1 is SGHDN and CDR2 is FVKESK. Deletions cut 0 bases from V and 8 bases from J, with 8 bases between. This CDR3 contains 12 residues. The CDR3 loop is CASSQEGTKQYF. The CDR3 region has the DNA TGTGCCAGCAGCCAAGAGGGAACCAAGCAGTACTTC.

The chain has TRBV29-1 and TRBJ2-7; 11 nucleotides align to TRBD1. Germline-derived CDR1 and CDR2 are SQVTM and ANQGSEA. The CDR3 sequence is 13 residues long. V gave up 3 bases and J gave up 6 bases; unmatched junction bases: 4. The CDR3 coding sequence is TGCAGCGTTGATTGGACAGGGGGCGCCGAGCAGTACTTC. Its translation: CSVDWTGGAEQYF.

The rearrangement joins TRBV6-2 or TRBV6-3 to TRBJ1-5; a possible D gene is TRBD1 (5 bases). With 7 bases removed from V and 6 bases from J, the gap between germline ends came to 13 bases. This CDR3 is 13 amino acids long. Germline CDR1 is MNHEY and CDR2 is SVGEGT. The CDR3 nucleotides read TGTGCCAGCACTACCGGGGGAACTCAGCCCCAGCATTTT. It is translated as CASTTGGTQPQHF.

Only a few counts were recorded for this clonotype. The chain links TRBV6-5 to TRBJ2-3; D is undetermined. V shed 0 bases and J shed 4 bases, with 8 bases lying between them. The germline gives CDR1 MNHEY, CDR2 SVGAGI. The CDR3 covers 14 residues. This CDR3 is CASSYSRESDTQYF. For the CDR3, the DNA is TGTGCCAGCAGTTACTCACGAGAATCAGATACGCAGTATTTT.